This TCR beta chain was identified during a study of T cell changes during pregnancy in multiple sclerosis. V shed 4 bases and J 10 bases; nucleotides not matched to a gene: 6. Per the germline V gene, CDR1 is SGHKS and CDR2 is YYEKEE (reference sequence). This CDR3 spans 12 amino acids. The repertoire was sequenced with immunoSEQ multiplex PCR; TCRdb's copy has only in-frame clones and lacks some. Of under 80,000 clones in the sample, about 93% were seen once. The chain has TRBV5-5 and TRBJ1-1; 8 positions match TRBD1. The TCR comes from a female donor with multiple sclerosis, enrolled in a pregnancy study. The sequences come from CD4+ T cells from peripheral blood mononuclear cells, collected in the second trimester of pregnancy. The DNA for the CDR3 is TGTGCCAGCAGCCTTGACAGGGGAGGAGCTTTCTTT. The encoded protein is CASSLDRGGAFF.